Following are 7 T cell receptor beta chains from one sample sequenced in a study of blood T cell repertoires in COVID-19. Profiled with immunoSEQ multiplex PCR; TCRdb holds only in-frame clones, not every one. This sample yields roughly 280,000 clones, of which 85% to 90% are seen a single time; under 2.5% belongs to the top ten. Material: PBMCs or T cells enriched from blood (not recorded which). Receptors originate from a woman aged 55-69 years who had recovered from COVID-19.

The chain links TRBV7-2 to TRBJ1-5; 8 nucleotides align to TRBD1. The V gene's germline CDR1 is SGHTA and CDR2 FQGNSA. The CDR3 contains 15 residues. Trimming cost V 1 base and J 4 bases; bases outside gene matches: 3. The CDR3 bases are TGTGCCAGCAGCTTAGGGACAGGGTGGAATCAGCCCCAGCATTTT. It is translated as CASSLGTGWNQPQHF.

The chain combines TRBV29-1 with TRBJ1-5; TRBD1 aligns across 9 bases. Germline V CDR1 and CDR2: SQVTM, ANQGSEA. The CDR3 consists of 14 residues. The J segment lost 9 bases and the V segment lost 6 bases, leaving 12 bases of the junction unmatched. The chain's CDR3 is CSVGGRDRESPQHF. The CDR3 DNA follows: TGCAGCGTGGGAGGTAGGGACAGGGAGTCGCCCCAGCATTTT.

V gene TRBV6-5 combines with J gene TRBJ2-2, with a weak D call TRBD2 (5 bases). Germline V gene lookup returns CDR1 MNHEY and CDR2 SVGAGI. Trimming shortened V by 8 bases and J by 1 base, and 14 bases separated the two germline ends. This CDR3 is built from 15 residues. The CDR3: CASRKWERNTGELFF. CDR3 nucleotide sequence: TGTGCCAGCCGAAAGTGGGAGCGGAACACCGGGGAGCTGTTTTTT.

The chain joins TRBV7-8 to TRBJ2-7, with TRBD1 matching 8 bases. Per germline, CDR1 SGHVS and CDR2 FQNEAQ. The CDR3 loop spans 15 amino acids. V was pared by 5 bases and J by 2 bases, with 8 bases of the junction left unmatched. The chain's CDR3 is CASSPRTGITYEQYF. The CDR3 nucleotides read TGTGCCAGCAGCCCGAGGACAGGGATAACCTACGAGCAGTACTTC.

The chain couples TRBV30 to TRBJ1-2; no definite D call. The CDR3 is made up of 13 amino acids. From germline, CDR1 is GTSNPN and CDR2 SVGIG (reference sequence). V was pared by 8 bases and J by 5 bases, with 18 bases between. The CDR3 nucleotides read TGTGCCCAAGCCAGGCAGCAACTTTATGGCTACACCTTC. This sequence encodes CAQARQQLYGYTF.

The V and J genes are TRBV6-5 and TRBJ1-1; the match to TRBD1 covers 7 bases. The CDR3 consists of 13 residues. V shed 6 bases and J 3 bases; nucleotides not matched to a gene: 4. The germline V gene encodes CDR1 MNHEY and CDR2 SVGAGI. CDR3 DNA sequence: TGTGCCAGCAGGAGCCAGGGGGACACTGAAGCTTTCTTT. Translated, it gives CASRSQGDTEAFF.

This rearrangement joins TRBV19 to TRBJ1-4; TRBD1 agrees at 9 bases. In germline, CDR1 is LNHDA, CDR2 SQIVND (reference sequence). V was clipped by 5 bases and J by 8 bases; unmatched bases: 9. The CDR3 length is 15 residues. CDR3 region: CASSLPGQGSEKLFF. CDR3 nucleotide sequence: TGTGCCAGTAGTCTGCCGGGACAGGGAAGCGAAAAACTGTTTTTT.